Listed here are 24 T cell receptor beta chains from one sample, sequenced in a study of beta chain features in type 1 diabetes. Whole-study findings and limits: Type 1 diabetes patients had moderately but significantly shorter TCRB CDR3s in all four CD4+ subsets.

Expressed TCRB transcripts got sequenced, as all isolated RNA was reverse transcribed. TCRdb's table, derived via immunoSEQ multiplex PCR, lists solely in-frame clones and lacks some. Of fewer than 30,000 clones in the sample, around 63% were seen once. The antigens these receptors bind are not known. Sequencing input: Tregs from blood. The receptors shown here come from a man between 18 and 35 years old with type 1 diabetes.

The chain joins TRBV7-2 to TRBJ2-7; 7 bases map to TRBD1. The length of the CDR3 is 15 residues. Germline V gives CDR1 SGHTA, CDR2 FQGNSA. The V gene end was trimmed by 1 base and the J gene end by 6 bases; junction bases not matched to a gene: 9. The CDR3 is CASSLVVGTDFEQYF. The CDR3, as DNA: TGTGCCAGCAGCTTAGTAGTTGGGACAGACTTCGAGCAGTACTTC.

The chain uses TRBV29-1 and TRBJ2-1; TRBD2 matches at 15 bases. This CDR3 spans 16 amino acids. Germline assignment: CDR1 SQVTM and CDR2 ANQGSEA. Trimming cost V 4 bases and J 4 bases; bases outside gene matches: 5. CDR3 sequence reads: CSVGGTSGGQYNEQFF. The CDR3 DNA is TGCAGCGTTGGAGGGACTAGCGGGGGGCAATACAATGAGCAGTTCTTC.

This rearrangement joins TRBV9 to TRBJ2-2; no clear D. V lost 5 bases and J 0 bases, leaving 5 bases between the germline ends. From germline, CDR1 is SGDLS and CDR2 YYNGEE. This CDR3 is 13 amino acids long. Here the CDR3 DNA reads TGTGCCAGCAGGCCAGCGAACACCGGGGAGCTGTTTTTT. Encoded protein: CASRPANTGELFF.

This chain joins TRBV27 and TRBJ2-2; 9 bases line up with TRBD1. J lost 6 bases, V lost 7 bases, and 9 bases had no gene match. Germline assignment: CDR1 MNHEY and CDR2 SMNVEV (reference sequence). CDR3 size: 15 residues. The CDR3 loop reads CASTLGTGWPGELFF. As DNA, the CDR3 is TGTGCCAGCACCCTGGGGACAGGGTGGCCCGGGGAGCTGTTTTTT.

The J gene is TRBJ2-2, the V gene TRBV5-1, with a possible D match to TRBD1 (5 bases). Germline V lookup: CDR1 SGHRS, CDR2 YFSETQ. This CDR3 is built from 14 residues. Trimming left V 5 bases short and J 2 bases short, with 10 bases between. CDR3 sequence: CASRIRDNTGELFF. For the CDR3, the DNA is TGCGCCAGCAGAATCAGGGATAACACCGGGGAGCTGTTTTTT.

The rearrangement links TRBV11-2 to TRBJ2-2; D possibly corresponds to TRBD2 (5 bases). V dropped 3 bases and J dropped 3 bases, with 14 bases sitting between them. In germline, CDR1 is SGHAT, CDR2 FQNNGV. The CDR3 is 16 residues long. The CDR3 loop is CASSLRTLPHTGELFF. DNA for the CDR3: TGTGCCAGCAGCTTGAGGACTCTTCCTCACACCGGGGAGCTGTTTTTT.

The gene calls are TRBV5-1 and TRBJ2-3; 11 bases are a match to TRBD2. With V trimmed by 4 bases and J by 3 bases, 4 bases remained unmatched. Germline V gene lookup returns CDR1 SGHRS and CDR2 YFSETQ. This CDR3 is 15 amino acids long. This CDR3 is CASSVTSGTTDTQYF. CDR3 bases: TGCGCCAGCAGCGTGACTAGCGGGACGACAGATACGCAGTATTTT.

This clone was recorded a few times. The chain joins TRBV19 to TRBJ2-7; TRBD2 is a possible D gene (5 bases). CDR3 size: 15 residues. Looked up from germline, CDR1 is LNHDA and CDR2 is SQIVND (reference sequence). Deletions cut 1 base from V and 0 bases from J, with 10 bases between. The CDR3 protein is CASSIGLLNSYEQYF. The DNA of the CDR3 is TGTGCCAGTAGTATAGGACTACTCAACTCCTACGAGCAGTACTTC.

The CDR3 protein is CASSPGLAMETQYF. As DNA, the CDR3 is TGTGCCAGCAGCCCGGGACTAGCGATGGAGACCCAGTACTTC. The chain links TRBV7-2 to TRBJ2-5, with 10 bases that match TRBD2. V lost 5 bases and J lost 5; bases outside the gene matches: 5. This CDR3 comprises 14 residues. From germline, CDR1 is SGHTA and CDR2 FQGNSA.

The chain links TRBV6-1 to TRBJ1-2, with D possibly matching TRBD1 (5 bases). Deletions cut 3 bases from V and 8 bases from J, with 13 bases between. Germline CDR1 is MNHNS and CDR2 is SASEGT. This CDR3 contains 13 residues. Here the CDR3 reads CASSESGERGYTF. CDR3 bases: TGTGCCAGCAGTGAGTCGGGGGAGAGGGGCTACACCTTC.

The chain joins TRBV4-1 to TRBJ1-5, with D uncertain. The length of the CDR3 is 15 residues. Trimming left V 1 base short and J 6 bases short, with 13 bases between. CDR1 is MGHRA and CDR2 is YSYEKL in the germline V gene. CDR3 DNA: TGCGCCAGCAGCCAAGTGCTCGGGGTGGTTCAGCCCCAGCATTTT. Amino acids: CASSQVLGVVQPQHF.

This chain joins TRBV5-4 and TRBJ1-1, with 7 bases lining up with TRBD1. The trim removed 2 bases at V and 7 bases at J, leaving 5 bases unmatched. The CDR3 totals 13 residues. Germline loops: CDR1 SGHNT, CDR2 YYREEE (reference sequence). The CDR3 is CASSFFGTVEAFF. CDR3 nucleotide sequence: TGTGCCAGCAGCTTTTTTGGGACAGTTGAAGCTTTCTTT.

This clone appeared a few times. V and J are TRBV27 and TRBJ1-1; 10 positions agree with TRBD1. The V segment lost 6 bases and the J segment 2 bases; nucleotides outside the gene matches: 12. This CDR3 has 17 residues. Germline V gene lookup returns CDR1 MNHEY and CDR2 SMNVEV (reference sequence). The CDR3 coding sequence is TGTGCCAGCAGGGGGGGAAACCGGGACAGGGGAAACACTGAAGCTTTCTTT. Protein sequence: CASRGGNRDRGNTEAFF.

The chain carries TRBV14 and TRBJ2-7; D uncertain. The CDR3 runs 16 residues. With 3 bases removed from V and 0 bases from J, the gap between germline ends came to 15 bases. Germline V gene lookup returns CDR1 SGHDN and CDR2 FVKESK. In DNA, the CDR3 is TGTGCCAGCAGCCAGATTGTTGGGCCTCGCTCCTACGAGCAGTACTTC. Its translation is CASSQIVGPRSYEQYF.

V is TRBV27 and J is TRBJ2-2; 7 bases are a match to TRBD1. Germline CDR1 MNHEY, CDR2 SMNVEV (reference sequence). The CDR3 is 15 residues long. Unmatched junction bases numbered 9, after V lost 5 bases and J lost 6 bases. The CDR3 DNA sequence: TGTGCCAGCAGTCCCATGACAGGGAAGGCCGGGGAGCTGTTTTTT. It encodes CASSPMTGKAGELFF.

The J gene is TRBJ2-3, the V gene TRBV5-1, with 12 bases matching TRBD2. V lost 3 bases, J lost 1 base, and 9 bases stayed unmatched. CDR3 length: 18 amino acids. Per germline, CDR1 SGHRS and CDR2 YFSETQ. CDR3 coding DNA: TGCGCCAGCAGCTGGCCGCTAGCGGGAGGGCCTGGCACAGATACGCAGTATTTT. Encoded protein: CASSWPLAGGPGTDTQYF. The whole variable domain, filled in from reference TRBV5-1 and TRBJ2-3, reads KAGVTQTPRYLIKTRGQQVTLSCSPISGHRSVSWYQQTPGQGLQFLFEYFSETQRNKGNFPGRFSGRQFSNSRSEMNVSTLELGDSALYLCASSWPLAGGPGTDTQYFGPGTRLTVL.

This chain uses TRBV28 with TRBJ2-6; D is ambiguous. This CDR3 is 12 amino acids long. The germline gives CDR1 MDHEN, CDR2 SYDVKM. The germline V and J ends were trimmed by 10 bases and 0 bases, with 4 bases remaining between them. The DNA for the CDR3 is TGTGCCACTTCCTCTGGGGCCAACGTCCTGACTTTC. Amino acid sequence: CATSSGANVLTF.

The CDR3 spells CASSGDRSYTEAFF. CDR3 nucleotides: TGTGCCAGCAGTGGTGACAGGTCTTACACTGAAGCTTTCTTT. This chain uses TRBV6-1 with TRBJ1-1, with D possibly being TRBD1 (6 bases). Germline V gene sequence: CDR1 MNHNS, CDR2 SASEGT. V dropped 4 bases and J dropped 3 bases, with 12 bases sitting between them. The CDR3 has 14 residues.

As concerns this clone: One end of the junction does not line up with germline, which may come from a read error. The CDR3 here is CASSPRGTGMFF. CDR3 bases: TGCGCCAGCAGCCCCCGTGGGACAGGGATGTTCTTC. The chain combines TRBV5-1 with TRBJ2-7; 9 nucleotides align to TRBD1. From germline, CDR1 is SGHRS and CDR2 YFSETQ. The CDR3 runs 12 residues.

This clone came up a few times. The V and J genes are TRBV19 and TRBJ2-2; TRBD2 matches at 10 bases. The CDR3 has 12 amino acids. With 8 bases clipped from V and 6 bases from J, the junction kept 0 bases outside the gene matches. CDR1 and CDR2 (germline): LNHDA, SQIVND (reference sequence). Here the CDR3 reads CASGTSAGELFF. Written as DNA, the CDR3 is TGTGCCAGTGGGACTAGCGCCGGGGAGCTGTTTTTT.

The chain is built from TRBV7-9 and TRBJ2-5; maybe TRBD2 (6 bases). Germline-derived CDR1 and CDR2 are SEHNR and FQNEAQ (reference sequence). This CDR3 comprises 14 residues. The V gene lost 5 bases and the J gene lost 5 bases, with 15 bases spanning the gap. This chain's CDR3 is CASSRAGGRETQYF. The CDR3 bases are TGTGCCAGCAGCCGGGCCGGGGGACGGGAGACCCAGTACTTC.

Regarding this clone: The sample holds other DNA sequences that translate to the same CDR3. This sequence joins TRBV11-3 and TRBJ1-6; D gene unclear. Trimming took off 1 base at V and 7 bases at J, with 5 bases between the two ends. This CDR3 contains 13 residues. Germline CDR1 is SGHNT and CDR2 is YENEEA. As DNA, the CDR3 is TGTGCCAGCAGCTTAGCCACAAATTCACCCCTCCACTTT. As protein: CASSLATNSPLHF. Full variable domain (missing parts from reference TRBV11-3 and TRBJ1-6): EAGVVQSPRYKIIEKKQPVAFWCNPISGHNTLYWYLQNLGQGPELLIRYENEEAVDDSQLPKDRFSAERLKGVDSTLKIQPAELGDSAVYLCASSLATNSPLHFGNGTRLTVT.

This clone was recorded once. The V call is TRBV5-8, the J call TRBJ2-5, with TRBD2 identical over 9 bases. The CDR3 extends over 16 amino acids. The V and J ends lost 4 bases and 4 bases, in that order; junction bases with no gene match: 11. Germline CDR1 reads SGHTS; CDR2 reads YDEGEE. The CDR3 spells CASSPGDSGRGETQYF. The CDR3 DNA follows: TGTGCCAGCAGCCCAGGGGATAGCGGGAGAGGAGAGACCCAGTACTTC.

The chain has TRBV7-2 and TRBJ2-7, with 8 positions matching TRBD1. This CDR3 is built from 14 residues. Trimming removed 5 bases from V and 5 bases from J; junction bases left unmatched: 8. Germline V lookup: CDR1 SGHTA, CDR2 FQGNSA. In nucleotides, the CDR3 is TGTGCCAGCAGCCAACGGACAGGGTCCCACGAGCAGTACTTC. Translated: CASSQRTGSHEQYF.